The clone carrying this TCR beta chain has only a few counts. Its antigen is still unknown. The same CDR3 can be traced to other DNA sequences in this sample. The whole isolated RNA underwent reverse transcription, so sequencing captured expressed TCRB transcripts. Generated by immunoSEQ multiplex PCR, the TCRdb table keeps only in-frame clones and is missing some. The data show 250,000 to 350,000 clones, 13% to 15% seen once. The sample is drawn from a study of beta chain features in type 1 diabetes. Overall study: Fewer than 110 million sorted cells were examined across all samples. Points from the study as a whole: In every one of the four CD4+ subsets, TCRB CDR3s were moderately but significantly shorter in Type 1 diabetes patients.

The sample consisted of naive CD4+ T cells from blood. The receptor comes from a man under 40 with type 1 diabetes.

CDR3 sequence: CASSSYQETQYF. As DNA, the CDR3 is TGTGCCAGCAGCTCGTATCAAGAGACCCAGTACTTC. V gene TRBV7-2 combines with J gene TRBJ2-5, with D hard to call. The CDR3 contains 12 residues. Germline loops: CDR1 SGHTA, CDR2 FQGNSA. V was clipped by 4 bases and J by 2 bases, with 5 bases between them.